This T cell receptor beta chain was retrieved from a study of blood T cell repertoires in COVID-19. Turning to the study itself: From the United States, Italy and Spain came samples of acute and convalescent COVID-19.

Trimming cost V 5 bases and J 0 bases, with 8 bases left between them. The CDR3 has 15 amino acids. Per germline, CDR1 MNHEY and CDR2 SMNVEV (reference sequence). Authors' processing steps: Estimation of nucleated cell counts was performed using reference gene primer amplification. Repertoires were generated with immunoSEQ multiplex PCR, while TCRdb's copy carries only in-frame clones and drops some. The V and J calls and the clone size are those of that table, but D and trimming were determined from the DNA. The sample contains about 250,000 clones, 85% of which appear only once. Sequenced material: peripheral blood. The rearrangement joins TRBV27 to TRBJ1-6; no reliable D call. The sequence came from a woman in her sixties or seventies with active or convalescent COVID-19. The CDR3 protein is CASSRTPSYNSPLHF. The CDR3 DNA reads as TGTGCCAGCAGTCGAACACCCTCCTATAATTCACCCCTCCACTTT.